Below are 26 T cell receptor beta chains sequenced from a single sample in a study of blood T cell repertoires in COVID-19. The table came from immunoSEQ multiplex PCR; TCRdb's copy has only in-frame clones and leaves some out. The data show about 30,000 clones, 90% seen once. Sequencing used peripheral blood. Receptors originate from a man aged 55 to 69 with active or convalescent COVID-19.

J is TRBJ1-1 and V is TRBV18; 9 bases match TRBD1. CDR3 size: 15 residues. Germline CDR1 reads KGHSH; CDR2 reads LQKENI. V was clipped by 6 bases and J by 3 bases; unmatched bases: 8. CDR3 sequence: CASSRDRVPYTEAFF. The CDR3 coding sequence is TGTGCCAGCTCTCGGGACAGGGTACCTTACACTGAAGCTTTCTTT.

The chain combines TRBV5-1 with TRBJ2-3; D not resolved. V lost 1 base, J lost 0 bases, and 6 bases lay in between. CDR3 size: 14 residues. The germline gives CDR1 SGHRS, CDR2 YFSETQ. CDR3 protein: CASSLTYSTDTQYF. In DNA form, the CDR3 reads TGCGCCAGCAGCTTGACTTATAGCACAGATACGCAGTATTTT.

This clone was observed a single time. This chain links TRBV9 with TRBJ1-2; 7 nucleotides match TRBD1. The CDR3 runs 15 residues. V trimming: 0 bases; J trimming: 6 bases; junction bases outside the gene matches: 8. Germline CDR1 is SGDLS and CDR2 is YYNGEE. DNA for the CDR3: TGTGCCAGCAGCGTAGGGAACAGGGGAGTCGATGGCTACACCTTC. It translates to CASSVGNRGVDGYTF.

This chain connects TRBV18 to TRBJ1-2; no definite D call. CDR3 size: 14 residues. V lost 3 bases to trimming and J lost 6 bases, with 14 bases between them. CDR1 and CDR2 (germline): KGHSH, LQKENI. CDR3 in DNA: TGTGCCAGCTCACCCCGACCCTACGAGGATGGCTACACCTTC. As protein: CASSPRPYEDGYTF.

The chain is built from TRBV7-6 and TRBJ1-1; D gene unclear. Germline-derived CDR1 and CDR2 are SGHVS and FNYEAQ. With 2 bases removed from V and 2 bases from J, the gap between germline ends came to 6 bases. The CDR3 covers 13 residues. The DNA for the CDR3 is TGTGCCAGCAGCTTACGGAGTAACACTGAAGCTTTCTTT. This sequence encodes CASSLRSNTEAFF.

This rearrangement joins TRBV7-8 to TRBJ2-2; TRBD1 is a possible D gene (5 bases). The V gene lost 3 bases and the J gene lost 1 base, with 9 bases spanning the gap. The CDR3 length is 15 residues. CDR1 and CDR2 (germline): SGHVS, FQNEAQ. CDR3 DNA sequence: TGTGCCAGCAGCTTCCAGACAGTGAACACCGGGGAGCTGTTTTTT. This codes for CASSFQTVNTGELFF.

The genes are TRBV3-1 (or the pseudogene TRBV3-2) and TRBJ1-5; unclear D gene. The CDR3 sequence is 13 residues long. Germline values: CDR1 LGHDT, CDR2 YNNKEL (reference sequence). Trimming pared 4 bases from V and 6 bases from J, leaving 10 bases between. The CDR3 sequence: CASSRSGGQPQHF. CDR3 in DNA: TGTGCCAGCAGCCGGTCGGGTGGTCAGCCCCAGCATTTT.

This sequence joins TRBV3-1 (or the pseudogene TRBV3-2) and TRBJ2-3, with TRBD2 identical over 8 bases. Germline V gives CDR1 LGHDT, CDR2 YNNKEL (reference sequence). The CDR3 has 16 amino acids. V was pared by 2 bases and J by 6 bases, with 10 bases of the junction left unmatched. CDR3 DNA: TGTGCCAGCAGCCAACTTGCGTCGGGGGGGCAGGATACGCAGTATTTT. Translating gives CASSQLASGGQDTQYF.

The chain uses TRBV6-6 and TRBJ1-5, with D uncertain. Germline assignment: CDR1 MNHNY and CDR2 SVGAGI (reference sequence). Trimming cost V 3 bases and J 5 bases, with 5 bases left between them. This CDR3 is 12 amino acids long. The CDR3 sequence: CASSYPYQPQHF. DNA for the CDR3: TGTGCCAGCAGTTATCCCTATCAGCCCCAGCATTTT.

The chain uses TRBV7-9 and TRBJ2-1, with D maybe TRBD2 (5 bases). CDR3 length equals 14 residues. CDR1 and CDR2 from the germline V gene are SEHNR and FQNEAQ (reference sequence). V was shortened by 5 bases and J by 0 bases, with 8 bases between the two germline ends. Written as DNA, the CDR3 is TGTGCCAGCAGCCGGGGATTCTCCTACAATGAGCAGTTCTTC. It is translated as CASSRGFSYNEQFF. The full variable domain, rest sourced from reference TRBV7-9 and TRBJ2-1, is DTGVSQNPRHKITKRGQNVTFRCDPISEHNRLYWYRQTLGQGPEFLTYFQNEAQLEKSRLLSDRFSAERPKGSFSTLEIQRTEQGDSAMYLCASSRGFSYNEQFFGPGTRLTVL.

The rearrangement joins TRBV19 to TRBJ2-4, with D possibly TRBD1 on 5 matching bases. This CDR3 has 16 residues. V was trimmed by 5 bases and J by 0 bases, leaving 14 bases between them. The germline V gene has CDR1 LNHDA and CDR2 SQIVND (reference sequence). Written as DNA, the CDR3 is TGTGCCAGTAGTGGGCGACAGTACGTAGCCAAAAACATTCAGTACTTC. Translation gives CASSGRQYVAKNIQYF.

This chain uses TRBV27 with TRBJ2-7, with D perhaps TRBD2 (5 bases). V was clipped by 2 bases and J by 0 bases, with 8 bases between them. The CDR3 has 14 amino acids. Per germline, CDR1 MNHEY and CDR2 SMNVEV (reference sequence). CDR3 bases: TGTGCCAGCAGTTTAGCGGGTCTCTCCTACGAGCAGTACTTC. This translates into CASSLAGLSYEQYF.

The rearrangement uses TRBV27 and TRBJ1-5; 8 nucleotides match TRBD1. The trim removed 4 bases at V and 6 bases at J, leaving 5 bases unmatched. The CDR3 is 14 amino acids. Looked up from germline, CDR1 is MNHEY and CDR2 is SMNVEV (reference sequence). The CDR3 coding sequence is TGTGCCAGCAGTTCCGGACAGGGTAGTCAGCCCCAGCATTTT. Amino acid sequence: CASSSGQGSQPQHF.

V and J are TRBV7-2 and TRBJ2-1; 8 nucleotides match TRBD2. There are 15 residues in the CDR3. V shed 2 bases and J 2 bases; nucleotides not matched to a gene: 2. Germline assignment: CDR1 SGHTA and CDR2 FQGNSA. CDR3 residues: CASSLTSGTYNEQFF. In DNA form, the CDR3 reads TGTGCCAGCAGCTTAACTAGCGGCACCTACAATGAGCAGTTCTTC.

This clone was recorded once. The rearrangement joins TRBV25-1 to TRBJ1-2; the D gene is possibly TRBD1 (5 bases). CDR3 length equals 13 residues. Trimming left V 1 base short and J 8 bases short, with 11 bases between. CDR1 is MGHDK, CDR2 SYGVNS, per germline. The CDR3 region is CASSEFRGPGYTF. CDR3 DNA: TGTGCCAGCAGTGAATTTAGGGGTCCCGGCTACACCTTC.

The V and J genes are TRBV27 and TRBJ1-1; D remains ambiguous. In germline, CDR1 is MNHEY, CDR2 SMNVEV (reference sequence). The CDR3 length is 14 residues. The V and J ends lost 5 bases and 4 bases respectively, with 14 bases between them. The CDR3 sequence: CASSALAGGTEAFF. The CDR3 DNA is TGTGCCAGCAGTGCCCTCGCGGGTGGCACTGAAGCTTTCTTT.

This clone was detected a few times. The V gene is TRBV7-9, the J gene TRBJ1-1; the D gene is possibly TRBD1 (5 bases). The ends were cut back, 4 bases at V and 11 bases at J, with 17 bases in the middle. This CDR3 comprises 13 residues. From germline, CDR1 is SEHNR and CDR2 FQNEAQ (reference sequence). This CDR3 is CASSSRDSIGAFF. In nucleotides, the CDR3 is TGTGCCAGCAGCTCCCGGGACTCCATAGGGGCTTTCTTT.

The CDR3 DNA is TGTGCCAGCTCACCGGGAGGGAGAGGAACCGGGGAGCTGTTTTTT. This sequence encodes CASSPGGRGTGELFF. The chain employs TRBV18 and TRBJ2-2, with 7 positions matching TRBD2. The CDR3 sequence is 15 residues long. The V and J ends lost 3 bases and 5 bases, in that order; junction bases with no gene match: 6. CDR1 is KGHSH, CDR2 LQKENI, per germline.

This clone was recorded once. The V gene is TRBV7-2, the J gene TRBJ2-1; 7 bases match TRBD2. The junction had 13 bases not matched to a gene; V was cut back by 0 bases and J by 8 bases. CDR1 and CDR2 from the germline V gene are SGHTA and FQGNSA. The CDR3 sequence is 17 residues long. Here the CDR3 reads CASSLARIAGPRDEQFF. The CDR3 DNA follows: TGTGCCAGCAGCTTAGCCCGAATAGCGGGTCCCAGGGATGAGCAGTTCTTC.

This chain connects TRBV7-8 to TRBJ2-3, with 14 bases identical to TRBD2. This CDR3 contains 18 residues. With 3 bases clipped from V and 3 bases from J, the junction kept 8 bases outside the gene matches. In germline, CDR1 is SGHVS, CDR2 FQNEAQ. The CDR3 DNA sequence: TGTGCCAGCAGCTTCTCGGGACTAGCGGGAGAGGTGACAGATACGCAGTATTTT. Translation gives CASSFSGLAGEVTDTQYF.

V usage is TRBV2 and J usage is TRBJ2-3; TRBD1 is a possible D gene (6 bases). Germline V CDR1 and CDR2: SNHLY, FYNNEI. This CDR3 has 15 residues. Trimming left V 11 bases short and J 11 bases short, with 29 bases between. The CDR3 DNA sequence: TGTGCCGGGGACCCAGGGACATACGCGCAGAGGAGGCAGTATTTT. This translates into CAGDPGTYAQRRQYF.

The rearrangement uses TRBV7-8 and TRBJ2-1, with 7 bases lining up with TRBD1. This CDR3 region has 14 residues. Germline lookup yields CDR1 SGHVS and CDR2 FQNEAQ. V gave up 5 bases and J gave up 6 bases; unmatched junction bases: 7. This CDR3 reads CASSRQGNSNEQFF. Here the CDR3 DNA reads TGTGCCAGCAGCCGACAGGGAAATTCCAATGAGCAGTTCTTC.

Here the CDR3 reads CATSGLGPSGGLYEQYF. DNA of the CDR3: TGTGCCACCAGCGGATTGGGGCCTAGCGGGGGACTCTACGAGCAGTACTTC. This chain links TRBV15 with TRBJ2-7; 10 nucleotides line up with TRBD2. CDR1 is LNHNV, CDR2 YYDKDF, per germline (reference sequence). This CDR3 contains 17 residues. Trimming took 5 bases from V and 3 from J; bases not matched to a gene: 13. The variable domain in full, with the rest retrieved from reference TRBV15 and TRBJ2-7, is DAMVIQNPRYQVTQFGKPVTLSCSQTLNHNVMYWYQQKSSQAPKLLFHYYDKDFNNEADTPDNFQSRRPNTSFCFLDIRSPGLGDTAMYLCATSGLGPSGGLYEQYFGPGTRLTVT.

This clone was recorded only once. The chain is built from TRBV9 and TRBJ2-3, with a possible D match to TRBD2 (6 bases). Trimming shortened V by 0 bases and J by 3 bases, and 14 bases separated the two germline ends. The CDR3 is made up of 16 amino acids. Germline lookup yields CDR1 SGDLS and CDR2 YYNGEE. The chain's CDR3 is CASSVERGLPTDTQYF. CDR3 bases: TGTGCCAGCAGCGTAGAAAGGGGACTCCCGACAGATACGCAGTATTTT.

The chain recombines TRBV10-2 with TRBJ1-5, with D perhaps matching TRBD1 (5 bases). Germline V gene lookup returns CDR1 WSHSY and CDR2 SAAADI. Trimming left V 2 bases short and J 5 bases short, with 10 bases between. The CDR3 runs to 14 residues. The CDR3 DNA reads as TGCGCCAGCAGTGAGAGGGGAGGGGATCAGCCCCAGCATTTT. This encodes CASSERGGDQPQHF.

The DNA for the CDR3 is TGTGCCAGCAGCTCCACAGGGGGCTCTGGAAACACCATATATTTT. Its protein is CASSSTGGSGNTIYF. The rearrangement links TRBV7-2 to TRBJ1-3; TRBD1 matches 8 bases. The CDR3 has 15 amino acids. Trimming at V came to 4 bases and at J to 0 bases, leaving 2 bases not matched to a gene. Germline values: CDR1 SGHTA, CDR2 FQGNSA.